This T cell receptor beta chain was recorded in a study of shared clonotypes between healthy human individuals. Study-wide results and limits: Naive subsets generally had larger estimated richness than memory subsets.

Healthy and HIV-negative, the adult donors had no recent acute infections or vaccinations. A roughly 200 ng quantity of DNA, about 30,000 T cell genomes, went into the sorted-subset replicate PCRs. Produced via immunoSEQ multiplex PCR; TCRdb's table is partial and in-frame only. The sample holds approximately 1,500,000 clones, under 99% seen once. Trimming cost V 5 bases and J 7 bases, with 19 bases left between them. Germline assignment: CDR1 SQVTM and CDR2 ANQGSEA. The CDR3 runs 14 residues. On this clone itself: Antigen unknown.

The sequencing input was naive CD4+ T cells sorted from blood. Sample subset: CD45RA+ positively selected. The chain joins TRBV29-1 to TRBJ2-3; the D gene is possibly TRBD2 (5 bases). The receptor was derived from a man aged 30 to 39 in good health. This CDR3 is CSVTGSPLSYTQYF. In DNA, the CDR3 is TGCAGCGTTACGGGGAGTCCACTGAGCTATACGCAGTATTTT.